Listed below are T cell receptor beta chains from one sample, sequenced in a study of T cell changes during pregnancy in multiple sclerosis. Produced via immunoSEQ multiplex PCR; TCRdb's table is partial and in-frame only. This sample has about 36,000 clones, with 88% found just once. Sequences were derived from CD4+ T cells from peripheral blood mononuclear cells, sampled in the first trimester of pregnancy. These receptors all stem from a female donor with multiple sclerosis, enrolled in a pregnancy study. CDR3s include the opening cysteine and the closing phenylalanine or tryptophan. The order of the fields is V gene, clone size, D gene, J gene, CDR3 protein, CDR3 DNA. A D gene is named only where the DNA matches it firmly. Clone sizes are given selectively: once, few, many, or a class where the clone is expanded.

v_gene: TRBV9; abundance: -; d_gene: TRBD2; j_gene: TRBJ2-5; CDR3aa: CASSGGLAGHETQYF; CDR3nt: TGTGCCAGCAGCGGAGGACTAGCGGGACATGAGACCCAGTACTTC
v_gene: TRBV7-2; abundance: -; d_gene: -; j_gene: TRBJ2-2; CDR3aa: CASSLDGANTGELFF; CDR3nt: TGTGCCAGCAGCTTAGACGGGGCGAACACCGGGGAGCTGTTTTTT
v_gene: TRBV2; abundance: -; d_gene: -; j_gene: TRBJ2-7; CDR3aa: CASTGLYEQYF; CDR3nt: TGTGCCAGCACTGGACTTTACGAGCAGTACTTC
v_gene: TRBV18; abundance: -; d_gene: TRBD1; j_gene: TRBJ1-5; CDR3aa: CASSSGQGNQPQHF; CDR3nt: TGTGCCAGCTCATCGGGACAGGGGAATCAGCCCCAGCATTTT
v_gene: TRBV5-5; abundance: -; d_gene: TRBD1; j_gene: TRBJ1-6; CDR3aa: CASSFIPLDRDNSPLHF; CDR3nt: TGTGCCAGCAGCTTTATCCCCTTGGACAGGGATAATTCACCCCTCCACTTT
v_gene: TRBV7-2; abundance: -; d_gene: -; j_gene: TRBJ1-1; CDR3aa: CASREQGSNTEAFF; CDR3nt: TGTGCCAGCAGAGAACAGGGATCCAACACTGAAGCTTTCTTT
v_gene: TRBV19; abundance: -; d_gene: -; j_gene: TRBJ2-4; CDR3aa: CASSNSAKNIQYF; CDR3nt: TGTGCCAGTAGTAATTCGGCCAAAAACATTCAGTACTTC
v_gene: TRBV2; abundance: -; d_gene: -; j_gene: TRBJ2-1; CDR3aa: CASSAERAKNEQFF; CDR3nt: TGTGCCAGCAGTGCGGAGAGGGCAAAGAATGAGCAGTTCTTC
v_gene: TRBV7-2; abundance: -; d_gene: -; j_gene: TRBJ1-5; CDR3aa: CASSLARVHSNQPQHF; CDR3nt: TGTGCCAGCAGCTTAGCCAGGGTCCATAGCAATCAGCCCCAGCATTTT
v_gene: TRBV5-4; abundance: -; d_gene: TRBD1; j_gene: TRBJ2-5; CDR3aa: CASSSPPGQGAETQYF; CDR3nt: TGTGCCAGCAGCTCCCCCCCGGGACAGGGCGCGGAGACCCAGTACTTC
v_gene: TRBV19; abundance: -; d_gene: TRBD2; j_gene: TRBJ2-1; CDR3aa: CASSRIAGAYNEQFF; CDR3nt: TGTGCCAGTAGTCGGATAGCGGGAGCCTACAATGAGCAGTTCTTC
v_gene: TRBV19; abundance: few; d_gene: -; j_gene: TRBJ1-1; CDR3aa: CASSNTLQGEAFF; CDR3nt: TGTGCCAGTAGTAATACCCTCCAGGGTGAAGCTTTCTTT
v_gene: TRBV5-6; abundance: once; d_gene: -; j_gene: TRBJ1-6; CDR3aa: CASSFDTRRGYNSPLHF; CDR3nt: TGTGCCAGCAGCTTCGACACCCGAAGGGGGTATAATTCACCCCTCCACTTT
v_gene: TRBV11-1; abundance: -; d_gene: TRBD1; j_gene: TRBJ2-2; CDR3aa: CASSFDRVTGELFF; CDR3nt: TGTGCCAGCAGCTTCGACAGGGTCACCGGGGAGCTGTTTTTT
v_gene: TRBV2; abundance: -; d_gene: -; j_gene: TRBJ1-5; CDR3aa: CASVSGVDQPQHF; CDR3nt: TGTGCCAGCGTTTCGGGAGTGGATCAGCCCCAGCATTTT
v_gene: TRBV18; abundance: -; d_gene: -; j_gene: TRBJ2-3; CDR3aa: CASSPGTDTQYF; CDR3nt: TGTGCCAGCTCACCCGGGACAGATACGCAGTATTTT
v_gene: TRBV30; abundance: -; d_gene: -; j_gene: TRBJ1-4; CDR3aa: CAWSRMRAAEEKLFF; CDR3nt: TGTGCCTGGAGTCGGATGAGGGCGGCGGAGGAAAAACTGTTTTTT
v_gene: TRBV11-2; abundance: -; d_gene: TRBD2; j_gene: TRBJ2-7; CDR3aa: CASSFIGRRYEQYF; CDR3nt: TGTGCCAGCAGCTTTATCGGGAGGAGGTACGAGCAGTACTTC
v_gene: TRBV29-1; abundance: few; d_gene: TRBD1; j_gene: TRBJ1-1; CDR3aa: CSVRDRKNTEAFF; CDR3nt: TGCAGCGTTAGGGACAGGAAGAACACTGAAGCTTTCTTT
v_gene: TRBV10-3; abundance: -; d_gene: -; j_gene: TRBJ2-3; CDR3aa: CAISEMAGATDTQYF; CDR3nt: TGTGCCATCAGTGAGATGGCGGGGGCCACAGATACGCAGTATTTT
v_gene: TRBV27; abundance: few; d_gene: -; j_gene: TRBJ2-2; CDR3aa: CASSTSTGTGELFF; CDR3nt: TGTGCCAGCAGCACGTCGACTGGGACCGGGGAGCTGTTTTTT
v_gene: TRBV5-1; abundance: -; d_gene: TRBD2; j_gene: TRBJ2-7; CDR3aa: CASSLALAGGMAQYF; CDR3nt: TGCGCCAGCAGCTTGGCCCTAGCGGGAGGGATGGCGCAGTACTTC
v_gene: TRBV6-4; abundance: -; d_gene: -; j_gene: TRBJ2-1; CDR3aa: CASSSSGIYNEQFF; CDR3nt: TGTGCCAGCAGTAGTAGCGGAATCTACAATGAGCAGTTCTTC
v_gene: TRBV6-4; abundance: -; d_gene: -; j_gene: TRBJ2-2; CDR3aa: CASSERGGQNTGELFF; CDR3nt: TGTGCCAGCAGTGAAAGGGGGGGACAGAACACCGGGGAGCTGTTTTTT
v_gene: TRBV27; abundance: few; d_gene: -; j_gene: TRBJ1-2; CDR3aa: CASSLKGEGYGYTF; CDR3nt: TGTGCCAGCAGTCTAAAGGGGGAAGGCTATGGCTACACCTTC
v_gene: TRBV30; abundance: -; d_gene: -; j_gene: TRBJ1-1; CDR3aa: CAWRGPTRGNEAFF; CDR3nt: TGTGCCTGGAGGGGTCCTACTCGGGGGAATGAAGCTTTCTTT
v_gene: TRBV2; abundance: -; d_gene: -; j_gene: TRBJ1-4; CDR3aa: CASSETPLRTNEKLFF; CDR3nt: TGTGCCAGCAGTGAAACCCCCCTCAGGACTAATGAAAAACTGTTTTTT
v_gene: TRBV28; abundance: -; d_gene: -; j_gene: TRBJ2-3; CDR3aa: CASSDGKRSDTQYF; CDR3nt: TGTGCCAGCAGTGACGGGAAGCGGAGTGATACGCAGTATTTT
v_gene: TRBV10-1; abundance: once; d_gene: TRBD2; j_gene: TRBJ2-1; CDR3aa: CASRLAGSYNEQFF; CDR3nt: TGCGCCAGCCGACTAGCGGGGTCCTACAATGAGCAGTTCTTC
v_gene: TRBV25-1; abundance: -; d_gene: TRBD1; j_gene: TRBJ1-1; CDR3aa: CASRRGARTGGSEAFF; CDR3nt: TGTGCCAGCAGGAGAGGGGCTCGGACAGGGGGCAGTGAAGCTTTCTTT
v_gene: TRBV9; abundance: -; d_gene: -; j_gene: TRBJ2-5; CDR3aa: CASSAGETQYF; CDR3nt: TGTGCCAGCAGCGCCGGGGAGACCCAGTACTTC
v_gene: TRBV9; abundance: -; d_gene: -; j_gene: TRBJ1-3; CDR3aa: CASSVGRRSSGNTIYF; CDR3nt: TGTGCCAGCAGCGTAGGGCGGCGGAGCTCTGGAAACACCATATATTTT
v_gene: TRBV19; abundance: -; d_gene: TRBD1; j_gene: TRBJ1-1; CDR3aa: CASSIDGQAAEAFF; CDR3nt: TGTGCCAGTAGTATAGATGGACAGGCTGCTGAAGCTTTCTTT
v_gene: TRBV11-1; abundance: -; d_gene: TRBD2; j_gene: TRBJ2-5; CDR3aa: CASSSPGGGETQYF; CDR3nt: TGTGCCAGCAGCTCCCCGGGCGGGGGAGAGACCCAGTACTTC
v_gene: TRBV21-1; abundance: few; d_gene: -; j_gene: TRBJ1-2; CDR3aa: CASSKRSGVNYGYTF; CDR3nt: TGTGCCAGCAGCAAAAGAAGCGGGGTCAACTATGGCTACACCTTC
v_gene: TRBV5-5; abundance: -; d_gene: TRBD1; j_gene: TRBJ1-2; CDR3aa: CASSERKTDRDNYGYTF; CDR3nt: TGTGCCAGCAGCGAGAGGAAAACGGACAGGGATAACTATGGCTACACCTTC
v_gene: TRBV6-5; abundance: -; d_gene: -; j_gene: TRBJ2-6; CDR3aa: CASSYDNSGANVLTF; CDR3nt: TGTGCCAGCAGTTACGACAACTCTGGGGCCAACGTCCTGACTTTC
v_gene: TRBV5-6; abundance: once; d_gene: -; j_gene: TRBJ1-6; CDR3aa: CASRGAGGSPLHF; CDR3nt: TGTGCCAGCCGGGGCGCCGGGGGTTCACCCCTCCACTTT
v_gene: TRBV7-2; abundance: -; d_gene: TRBD2; j_gene: TRBJ2-3; CDR3aa: CASSPPGAGGSTDTQYF; CDR3nt: TGTGCCAGCAGCCCCCCCGGAGCGGGAGGAAGCACAGATACGCAGTATTTT
v_gene: TRBV6-1; abundance: -; d_gene: TRBD1; j_gene: TRBJ1-1; CDR3aa: CASSPGTGRETEAFF; CDR3nt: TGTGCCAGCAGCCCCGGGACAGGGAGGGAAACTGAAGCTTTCTTT
v_gene: TRBV5-8; abundance: once; d_gene: TRBD1; j_gene: TRBJ2-7; CDR3aa: CASSLVVGTGGYEQYF; CDR3nt: TGTGCCAGCAGCCTCGTGGTCGGGACAGGGGGCTACGAGCAGTACTTC
v_gene: TRBV5-6; abundance: -; d_gene: TRBD1; j_gene: TRBJ1-1; CDR3aa: CASSFRTGSTEAFF; CDR3nt: TGTGCCAGCAGCTTCCGGACAGGTAGCACTGAAGCTTTCTTT
v_gene: TRBV9; abundance: few; d_gene: -; j_gene: TRBJ2-3; CDR3aa: CASSVAGSADTQYF; CDR3nt: TGTGCCAGCAGCGTAGCCGGGAGTGCAGATACGCAGTATTTT
v_gene: TRBV10-3; abundance: -; d_gene: -; j_gene: TRBJ1-3; CDR3aa: CAISDRNSGNTIYF; CDR3nt: TGTGCCATCAGTGATAGAAACTCTGGAAACACCATATATTTT
v_gene: TRBV13; abundance: -; d_gene: TRBD2; j_gene: TRBJ2-1; CDR3aa: CASSQRKGLAHNEQFF; CDR3nt: TGTGCCAGCAGCCAACGGAAGGGACTAGCCCACAATGAGCAGTTCTTC
v_gene: TRBV19; abundance: -; d_gene: -; j_gene: TRBJ1-1; CDR3aa: CASRQRAGENTEAFF; CDR3nt: TGTGCCAGTAGACAACGGGCAGGGGAGAACACTGAAGCTTTCTTT
v_gene: TRBV9; abundance: -; d_gene: TRBD1; j_gene: TRBJ1-1; CDR3aa: CASSVGQFTEAFF; CDR3nt: TGTGCCAGCAGCGTGGGACAGTTCACTGAAGCTTTCTTT
v_gene: TRBV2; abundance: -; d_gene: TRBD1; j_gene: TRBJ2-2; CDR3aa: CASSHRGSISYTGELFF; CDR3nt: TGTGCCAGCAGTCACAGGGGCTCAATTTCGTATACCGGGGAGCTGTTTTTT
v_gene: TRBV11-1; abundance: -; d_gene: -; j_gene: TRBJ1-6; CDR3aa: CASSLDQGDSPLHF; CDR3nt: TGTGCCAGCAGCTTAGACCAGGGTGACTCACCCCTCCACTTT
v_gene: TRBV27; abundance: -; d_gene: TRBD2; j_gene: TRBJ2-1; CDR3aa: CASSPGPGGDEQFF; CDR3nt: TGTGCCAGCAGTCCCGGCCCGGGAGGGGATGAGCAGTTCTTC
v_gene: TRBV2; abundance: -; d_gene: -; j_gene: TRBJ1-2; CDR3aa: CASSVTGYGYTF; CDR3nt: TGTGCCAGCAGTGTAACAGGGTACGGCTACACCTTC